Sequencing of this TCR beta chain was carried out in a study of T cells after yellow fever vaccination. Study in general: Preparation of the low-cell-number fractions used SMART-Seq v4 Ultra Low Input.

This clonotype was counted ten times or more. The CDR3 extends over 14 amino acids. V lost 1 base and J 5 bases, leaving 15 bases between the germline ends. Per the germline V gene, CDR1 is DFQATT and CDR2 is SNEGSKA (reference sequence). TCRdb itself ran the 5' RACE reads through MiXCR, one entry per CDR3 protein. This table has over 150,000 distinct CDR3 sequences, 6% to 7.5% appearing once. The sequence came from a man aged 18 to 30 who received the YFV17D yellow fever vaccine. The chain employs TRBV20-1 and TRBJ2-7, with D tentatively TRBD1 (6 bases). The source was CD4+ T cells sorted from PBMCs, collected more than 4 days after the first yellow fever vaccination. The CDR3 coding sequence is TGCAGTGCTAGAGCGACAGGCCCTCGCGACGAGCAGTACTTC. Residues: CSARATGPRDEQYF.